The 22 T cell receptor beta chains listed next were all sequenced from one sample in a study of blood T cell repertoires in COVID-19. The protocol was immunoSEQ multiplex PCR, while the TCRdb copy is restricted to in-frame clones and leaves out a portion. The repertoire consists of approximately 300,000 clones, with under 90% occurring once and the leading ten covering around 4.6%. The source material was PBMCs or T cells enriched from blood (not recorded which). These receptors were taken from a man aged 25 to 40 who had recovered from COVID-19.

The chain joins TRBV9 to TRBJ1-6; TRBD1 matches at 8 bases. The CDR3 length is 15 residues. CDR1 and CDR2 (germline): SGDLS, YYNGEE. With V trimmed by 1 base and J by 6 bases, 3 bases remained unmatched. CDR3 nucleotides: TGTGCCAGCAGCGTATTCGGACAGGGTAATTCACCCCTCCACTTT. Its protein is CASSVFGQGNSPLHF.

The V call is TRBV5-5, the J call TRBJ2-7; unclear D gene. V dropped 4 bases and J dropped 2 bases, with 16 bases sitting between them. The CDR3 is 15 residues long. The V gene's germline CDR1 is SGHKS and CDR2 YYEKEE (reference sequence). This CDR3 is CASSTLNSLPYEQYF. The DNA of the CDR3 is TGTGCCAGCAGCACATTAAATTCCCTCCCCTACGAGCAGTACTTC.

The CDR3, as DNA: TGTGCCACCAGTGATTTCGGGACTAAATCCTACAATGAGCAGTTCTTC. Amino acid sequence: CATSDFGTKSYNEQFF. The chain joins TRBV24-1 to TRBJ2-1, with 7 bases fitting TRBD2. This CDR3 contains 16 residues. The germline gives CDR1 KGHDR, CDR2 SFDVKD. Losses at the gene ends were 1 base for V and 1 base for J; bases not matched to a gene: 3.

The V call is TRBV5-1, the J call TRBJ2-1; TRBD2 matches at 14 bases. Trimming took 4 bases from V and 4 from J; bases not matched to a gene: 13. Germline values: CDR1 SGHRS, CDR2 YFSETQ. The CDR3 runs to 19 residues. The CDR3 sequence is CASSGNGGLAGARYNEQFF. CDR3 nucleotides: TGCGCCAGCAGCGGCAACGGGGGACTAGCGGGGGCGCGTTACAATGAGCAGTTCTTC.

The chain joins TRBV11-3 to TRBJ1-1; weak D call: TRBD1 (6 bases). The length of the CDR3 is 15 residues. The germline CDR1 and CDR2 sequences are SGHNT and YENEEA. Trimming stripped 5 bases from V and 4 bases from J, with 17 bases between. The DNA for the CDR3 is TGTGCCAGCAGCCTAATAGGGGGGGTAGGCACTGAAGCTTTCTTT. Encoded protein: CASSLIGGVGTEAFF.

In DNA, the CDR3 is TGTGCCAGCAGTTACCCCCCGGGAGGGGCCGGGGAGCTGTTTTTT. Its translation is CASSYPPGGAGELFF. This sequence joins TRBV6-2 or TRBV6-3 and TRBJ2-2, with 8 bases fitting TRBD2. The CDR3 contains 15 residues. V trimming: 2 bases; J trimming: 6 bases; junction bases outside the gene matches: 5. CDR1 MNHEY and CDR2 SVGEGT come from the germline V gene.

This chain joins TRBV27 and TRBJ1-5; 7 positions match TRBD1. Germline CDR1 MNHEY, CDR2 SMNVEV (reference sequence). The CDR3 consists of 19 residues. J was trimmed by 0 bases and V by 2 bases; bases with no gene match: 13. DNA for the CDR3: TGTGCCAGCAGTTTAAACGCCCACGGGACAGAAGGTAGCAATCAGCCCCAGCATTTT. It codes for CASSLNAHGTEGSNQPQHF.

The genes are TRBV2 and TRBJ1-2; a possible D gene is TRBD1 (6 bases). V was clipped by 0 bases and J by 11 bases, with 13 bases between them. In germline, CDR1 is SNHLY, CDR2 FYNNEI. The CDR3 covers 13 residues. CDR3 DNA sequence: TGTGCCAGCAGTGAAGCTTACCTCCAGGGGTACACCTTC. Amino acid sequence: CASSEAYLQGYTF.

This chain uses TRBV7-2 with TRBJ1-6, with D tentatively TRBD1 (5 bases). The V end lost 1 base, the J end lost 7 bases, and 14 bases lay between the germline ends. CDR3 length: 16 residues. The germline V gene has CDR1 SGHTA and CDR2 FQGNSA. The CDR3 sequence is CASSLGRGRENSPLHF. The CDR3 DNA is TGTGCCAGCAGCTTAGGGCGGGGCAGGGAAAATTCACCCCTCCACTTT. The variable domain in full, with the rest retrieved from reference TRBV7-2 and TRBJ1-6, is GAGVSQSPSNKVTEKGKDVELRCDPISGHTALYWYRQSLGQGLEFLIYFQGNSAPDKSGLPSDRFSAERTGGSVSTLTIQRTQQEDSAVYLCASSLGRGRENSPLHFGNGTRLTVT.

This clone was observed a handful of times. The rearrangement uses TRBV2 and TRBJ2-7, with TRBD1 matching over 11 bases. CDR3 length equals 15 residues. The V segment lost 8 bases and the J segment 2 bases; nucleotides outside the gene matches: 8. Germline V lookup: CDR1 SNHLY, CDR2 FYNNEI. The CDR3 sequence is CASLRPGQGAYEQYF. The DNA for the CDR3 is TGTGCCAGCTTGAGACCGGGACAGGGGGCCTACGAGCAGTACTTC.

The rearrangement joins TRBV5-1 to TRBJ1-1, with D unclear. Germline lookup yields CDR1 SGHRS and CDR2 YFSETQ. V was clipped by 2 bases and J by 5 bases, with 13 bases between them. CDR3 size: 14 residues. CDR3: CASSFRQAETEAFF. The CDR3 DNA reads TGCGCCAGCAGCTTTAGGCAGGCTGAGACTGAAGCTTTCTTT.

V gene TRBV5-4 combines with J gene TRBJ1-6; TRBD1 matches at 9 bases. Trimming cost V 7 bases and J 9 bases; bases outside gene matches: 8. The CDR3 runs 14 residues. CDR1 and CDR2 (germline): SGHNT, YYREEE (reference sequence). CDR3 loop: CASATGTGISPLHF. CDR3 nucleotides: TGTGCCAGCGCCACCGGGACAGGGATTTCACCCCTCCACTTT.

This rearrangement joins TRBV5-1 to TRBJ1-5; 7 bases fit TRBD1. The V segment lost 3 bases and the J segment 4 bases; nucleotides outside the gene matches: 4. Per the germline V gene, CDR1 is SGHRS and CDR2 is YFSETQ. CDR3 length: 14 amino acids. CDR3 residues: CASSSGQPNQPQHF. CDR3 nucleotides: TGCGCCAGCAGCTCGGGACAGCCAAATCAGCCCCAGCATTTT.

The count of this clone is one. The rearrangement links TRBV6-5 to TRBJ2-1; no clear D. Germline V CDR1 and CDR2: MNHEY, SVGAGI. There are 14 residues in the CDR3. V shed 2 bases and J shed 3 bases, with 8 bases lying between them. CDR3 sequence (DNA): TGTGCCAGCAGTTACGGTCAGAACTACAATGAGCAGTTCTTC. Protein: CASSYGQNYNEQFF.

The CDR3 is CASSSIRDRWYF. CDR3 in DNA: TGCGCCAGCAGCTCGATCCGGGACAGGTGGTACTTC. V and J are TRBV5-1 and TRBJ2-7; 8 bases are a match to TRBD1. This CDR3 has 12 amino acids. Trimming removed 3 bases from V and 12 bases from J; junction bases left unmatched: 8. Looked up from germline, CDR1 is SGHRS and CDR2 is YFSETQ.

The V and J genes are TRBV7-8 and TRBJ2-2, with 8 bases matching TRBD1. Per the germline V gene, CDR1 is SGHVS and CDR2 is FQNEAQ. This CDR3 is 17 amino acids long. V lost 5 bases and J lost 4; bases outside the gene matches: 12. The CDR3 sequence: CASSHGQGYLATGELFF. For the CDR3, the DNA is TGTGCCAGCAGCCATGGACAGGGCTATTTAGCCACCGGGGAGCTGTTTTTT.

The gene calls are TRBV19 and TRBJ2-3; the D gene is possibly TRBD1 (6 bases). V lost 5 bases and J 2 bases, leaving 14 bases between the germline ends. This CDR3 is built from 15 residues. Germline V gives CDR1 LNHDA, CDR2 SQIVND (reference sequence). The CDR3 bases are TGTGCCAGTAGTTCCAGGGGATTCGCCACAGATACGCAGTATTTT. This encodes CASSSRGFATDTQYF.

This clone was detected only a few times. The chain has TRBV5-4 and TRBJ1-2; a weak D match, TRBD1 (5 bases). Germline lookup yields CDR1 SGHNT and CDR2 YYREEE (reference sequence). The CDR3 has 13 residues. Trimming removed 0 bases at V and 6 bases at J, with 9 bases between. The CDR3 loop reads CASSLEQGDGYTF. The DNA for the CDR3 is TGTGCCAGCAGCTTGGAGCAGGGCGATGGCTACACCTTC. The whole variable domain, filled in from reference TRBV5-4 and TRBJ1-2, reads ETGVTQSPTHLIKTRGQQVTLRCSSQSGHNTVSWYQQALGQGPQFIFQYYREEENGRGNFPPRFSGLQFPNYSSELNVNALELDDSALYLCASSLEQGDGYTFGSGTRLTVV.

The genes are TRBV6-5 and TRBJ1-2; 7 positions agree with TRBD1. This CDR3 has 14 residues. CDR1 MNHEY and CDR2 SVGAGI come from the germline V gene. The junction had 11 bases not matched to a gene; V was cut back by 7 bases and J by 6 bases. In DNA form, the CDR3 reads TGTGCCAGCACCCATAACAGGGGTTCGGATGGCTACACCTTC. Amino acids: CASTHNRGSDGYTF.

Only a few counts were recorded for this clone. The gene calls are TRBV7-6 and TRBJ2-2; D remains unclear. In germline, CDR1 is SGHVS, CDR2 FNYEAQ. The CDR3 spans 12 residues. V lost 6 bases and J lost 7, with 9 bases in between. The DNA of the CDR3 is TGTGCCAGCAGGTCCCCTAGCGGGGAGCTGTTTTTT. Its translation is CASRSPSGELFF.

This chain uses TRBV5-1 with TRBJ2-7, with D possibly matching TRBD1 (5 bases). Looked up from germline, CDR1 is SGHRS and CDR2 is YFSETQ. This CDR3 region has 15 residues. Trimming stripped 3 bases from V and 5 bases from J, with 18 bases between. CDR3 DNA: TGCGCCAGCAGCTCAATAGGGTCAGGGAATGACGAGCAGTACTTC. It specifies CASSSIGSGNDEQYF. Combining the CDR3 with reference TRBV5-1 and TRBJ2-7 gives the whole variable domain KAGVTQTPRYLIKTRGQQVTLSCSPISGHRSVSWYQQTPGQGLQFLFEYFSETQRNKGNFPGRFSGRQFSNSRSEMNVSTLELGDSALYLCASSSIGSGNDEQYFGPGTRLTVT.

The chain joins TRBV6-5 to TRBJ2-4, with D possibly matching TRBD1 (6 bases). CDR3 size: 15 residues. Germline V gene lookup returns CDR1 MNHEY and CDR2 SVGAGI. Between the trimmed V and J ends, which lost 5 bases and 6 bases, there was a span of 17 bases. As DNA, the CDR3 is TGTGCCAGCAGTCGCGCCGGGACAAGTGGAAACATTCAGTACTTC. Encoded protein: CASSRAGTSGNIQYF.